This T cell receptor (beta chain) was profiled in a study of blood T cell repertoires in COVID-19. Study details: Some COVID-19 samples were acute and others convalescent; all came from the United States, Italy and Spain. The analysed material was cDNA or gDNA that came from T cells, B-cell-depleted T cells, or PBMCs.

V lost 1 base, J lost 1 base, and 4 bases lay in between. The V gene's germline CDR1 is SGHTA and CDR2 FQGTGA. The CDR3 sequence is 13 residues long. Original methodology: Reference gene primer amplification yielded estimated nucleated cell counts. Here immunoSEQ multiplex PCR was the method, and the copy in TCRdb shows in-frame clones only, minus some. Clone size and the V and J calls come from that table; the DNA yielded D and trimming. The data show roughly 180,000 clones, about 86% seen once. This sequence joins TRBV7-3 and TRBJ1-1; no definite D call. What was sequenced was peripheral blood. The receptor's source is a man between 60 and 75 years old with acute or convalescent COVID-19. CDR3 in amino acids: CASSLNGNTEAFF. The CDR3 bases are TGTGCCAGCAGCTTAAACGGGAACACTGAAGCTTTCTTT.